Below, 7 T cell receptor beta chains from the same sample are listed, as sequenced in a study of blood T cell repertoires in COVID-19. The assay was immunoSEQ multiplex PCR, and TCRdb's table has in-frame clones only and misses some. The sample has about 100,000 clones; 80% to 90% are singletons. Source material: peripheral blood. The receptors stem from a man older than 75 with acute or convalescent COVID-19.

About this clone itself: One end of the junction varies from germline; a read error may be responsible. The DNA for the CDR3 is TGTGCCAGCAGTTTACGGGACAGGGGAAAGCTTGACTTC. Translating it yields CASSLRDRGKLDF. This chain uses TRBV28 with TRBJ2-7, with 10 bases lining up with TRBD1. Germline-derived CDR1 and CDR2 are MDHEN and SYDVKM. This CDR3 contains 13 residues.

V is TRBV3-1 (or the pseudogene TRBV3-2) and J is TRBJ1-3, with TRBD1 identical over 8 bases. The CDR3 totals 15 residues. V lost 4 bases, J lost 5 bases, and 7 bases stayed unmatched. Germline assignment: CDR1 LGHDT and CDR2 YNNKEL (reference sequence). CDR3 in DNA: TGTGCCAGCAGCCCCCGGGCAGGGGGCAGAAACACCATATATTTT. Protein: CASSPRAGGRNTIYF.

Turning to this clone: An end of the junction differs from the germline gene, which may be a read error. The chain recombines TRBV7-9 with TRBJ2-5, with D possibly TRBD2 on 5 matching bases. This CDR3 contains 17 residues. Germline V gene sequence: CDR1 SEHNR, CDR2 FQNEAQ (reference sequence). CDR3 sequence: CASTLGRAPLLQETQYF. CDR3 DNA sequence: TGTGCCAGCACCTTAGGGCGGGCCCCGCTCCTTCAAGAGACCCAGTACTTC.

The gene calls are TRBV7-8 and TRBJ2-1; D might be TRBD2 (5 bases). The CDR3 totals 13 residues. Germline assignment: CDR1 SGHVS and CDR2 FQNEAQ. V lost 5 bases and J lost 10, with 15 bases in between. Here the CDR3 DNA reads TGTGCCAGCAGCCCAGGAGCCCGCGGGGAGCAGTTCTTC. This translates into CASSPGARGEQFF.

This clone occurred once. The chain recombines TRBV19 with TRBJ1-1; 8 nucleotides agree with TRBD1. The CDR3 runs to 14 residues. Trimming cost V 1 base and J 4 bases; bases outside gene matches: 2. CDR1 and CDR2 (germline): LNHDA, SQIVND (reference sequence). The CDR3 spells CASSIVTGGTEAFF. CDR3 DNA sequence: TGTGCCAGTAGTATAGTCACAGGGGGCACTGAAGCTTTCTTT.

CDR3 sequence: CASSLEVEAQYF. The CDR3, as DNA: TGCGCCAGCAGCTTGGAAGTAGAGGCGCAGTATTTT. The V gene is TRBV5-1, the J gene TRBJ2-3; no clear D. CDR1 and CDR2 (germline): SGHRS, YFSETQ. This CDR3 is built from 12 residues. Between the trimmed V and J ends, which lost 0 bases and 10 bases, there was a span of 9 bases.

This clone showed up just a few times. The genes are TRBV24-1 and TRBJ2-1, with TRBD1 matching 7 bases. Germline values: CDR1 KGHDR, CDR2 SFDVKD. V lost 5 bases, J lost 5 bases, and 11 bases stayed unmatched. The CDR3 totals 16 residues. The CDR3 sequence is CATSANRDRNNNEQFF. The CDR3 coding sequence is TGTGCCACCAGTGCAAACCGGGACAGAAATAACAATGAGCAGTTCTTC.